The 9 T cell receptor beta chains below all came from one sample that was sequenced in a study of blood T cell repertoires in COVID-19. The protocol was immunoSEQ multiplex PCR, while the TCRdb copy is restricted to in-frame clones and leaves out a portion. The sample records a few hundred thousand clones, around nine tenths being singletons. Sequencing input: peripheral blood. Receptors were obtained from a woman aged 40 to 49 who had recovered from COVID-19.

This chain connects TRBV12-3 or TRBV12-4 to TRBJ2-3; D is unclear. The CDR3 runs 13 residues. Trimming pared 1 base from V and 5 bases from J, leaving 7 bases between. This CDR3 reads CASSLGWLDTQYF. The CDR3, as DNA: TGTGCCAGCAGTTTAGGCTGGCTAGATACGCAGTATTTT.

The chain couples TRBV19 to TRBJ2-5, with 13 positions matching TRBD2. CDR1 and CDR2 from the germline V gene are LNHDA and SQIVND (reference sequence). CDR3 length equals 15 residues. With V trimmed by 5 bases and J by 5 bases, 5 bases remained unmatched. CDR3 in DNA: TGTGCCAGTAGTCGAGGACTAGCGGGAGCGGAGACCCAGTACTTC. As protein: CASSRGLAGAETQYF.

Concerning this clone itself: The same CDR3 also results from other DNA sequences found in this sample. The chain carries TRBV29-1 and TRBJ1-1; the match to TRBD1 covers 7 bases. After removal of 6 bases from V and 4 bases from J, the junction contained 8 bases not matched to a gene. Germline V gene sequence: CDR1 SQVTM, CDR2 ANQGSEA. The CDR3 totals 13 residues. CDR3 amino acids: CSVDRQGGTEAFF. The DNA of the CDR3 is TGCAGCGTAGACCGACAGGGTGGCACTGAAGCTTTCTTT. The full variable domain, its missing parts supplied by reference TRBV29-1 and TRBJ1-1, is SAVISQKPSRDICQRGTSLTIQCQVDSQVTMMFWYRQQPGQSLTLIATANQGSEATYESGFVIDKFPISRPNLTFSTLTVSNMSPEDSSIYLCSVDRQGGTEAFFGQGTRLTVV.

This clone appeared once. V gene TRBV28 combines with J gene TRBJ2-7, with TRBD1 identical over 8 bases. The germline V gene has CDR1 MDHEN and CDR2 SYDVKM. The CDR3 length is 15 residues. V lost 3 bases to trimming and J lost 5 bases; unmatched junction nucleotides: 9. CDR3 in DNA: TGTGCCAGCAGTTTGCCCCAGGGGGCGCAGGACGAGCAGTACTTC. Amino acid sequence: CASSLPQGAQDEQYF.

The chain combines TRBV7-3 with TRBJ2-1, with a possible D match to TRBD1 (6 bases). V shed 7 bases and J shed 9 bases, with 16 bases lying between them. The CDR3 is 13 residues long. Germline V gene lookup returns CDR1 SGHTA and CDR2 FQGTGA. CDR3 nucleotides: TGTGCCAGCACCCCGACAGGTGAGGGTGAGCAGTTCTTC. Residues: CASTPTGEGEQFF.

The rearrangement links TRBV7-9 to TRBJ2-4; 14 bases align to TRBD2. The CDR3 has 15 residues. Germline values: CDR1 SEHNR, CDR2 FQNEAQ (reference sequence). V was pared by 1 base and J by 8 bases, with 1 base of the junction left unmatched. The CDR3 nucleotides are TGTGCCAGCAGCTTAGGGACTAGCGGGGGGTACATTCAGTACTTC. Residues: CASSLGTSGGYIQYF.

V gene TRBV3-1 (or the pseudogene TRBV3-2) combines with J gene TRBJ1-1; D is perhaps TRBD1 (5 bases). This CDR3 is built from 13 residues. Germline CDR1 is LGHDT and CDR2 is YNNKEL (reference sequence). V was shortened by 8 bases and J by 0 bases, with 10 bases between the two germline ends. This CDR3 is CASRQFLNTEAFF. The CDR3 coding sequence is TGTGCCAGCCGACAGTTTCTGAACACTGAAGCTTTCTTT.

DNA for the CDR3: TGTGCCAGCAGCCCCGGAGGTATTCTTTACGAGCAGTACTTC. This gives the protein CASSPGGILYEQYF. The chain links TRBV9 to TRBJ2-7; TRBD2 might be the D (5 bases). The CDR3 is 14 residues long. V lost 4 bases to trimming and J lost 4 bases, with 15 bases between them. Germline CDR1 SGDLS, CDR2 YYNGEE.

The rearrangement links TRBV4-2 to TRBJ2-7; 7 bases match TRBD1. Germline V lookup: CDR1 LGHNA, CDR2 YNFKEQ. V shed 0 bases and J 1 base; nucleotides not matched to a gene: 3. This CDR3 region has 15 residues. The CDR3 nucleotides are TGTGCCAGCAGCCAAGAAAGGGACAGATCCTACGAGCAGTACTTC. It translates to CASSQERDRSYEQYF.